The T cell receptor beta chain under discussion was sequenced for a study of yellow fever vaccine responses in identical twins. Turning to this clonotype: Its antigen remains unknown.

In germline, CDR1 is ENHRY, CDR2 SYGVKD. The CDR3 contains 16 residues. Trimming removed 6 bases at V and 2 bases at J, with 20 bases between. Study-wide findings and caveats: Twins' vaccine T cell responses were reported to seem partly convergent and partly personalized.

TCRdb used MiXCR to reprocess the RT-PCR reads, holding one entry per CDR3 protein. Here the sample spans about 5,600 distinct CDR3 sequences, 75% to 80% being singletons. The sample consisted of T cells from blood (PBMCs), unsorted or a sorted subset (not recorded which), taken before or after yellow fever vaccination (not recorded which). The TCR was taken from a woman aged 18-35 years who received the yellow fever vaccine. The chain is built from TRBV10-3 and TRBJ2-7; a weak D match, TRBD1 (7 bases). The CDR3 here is CAISPFLQGRPYEQYV. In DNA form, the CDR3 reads TGTGCCATCAGCCCCTTTCTACAGGGGAGGCCCTACGAGCAGTACGTC.